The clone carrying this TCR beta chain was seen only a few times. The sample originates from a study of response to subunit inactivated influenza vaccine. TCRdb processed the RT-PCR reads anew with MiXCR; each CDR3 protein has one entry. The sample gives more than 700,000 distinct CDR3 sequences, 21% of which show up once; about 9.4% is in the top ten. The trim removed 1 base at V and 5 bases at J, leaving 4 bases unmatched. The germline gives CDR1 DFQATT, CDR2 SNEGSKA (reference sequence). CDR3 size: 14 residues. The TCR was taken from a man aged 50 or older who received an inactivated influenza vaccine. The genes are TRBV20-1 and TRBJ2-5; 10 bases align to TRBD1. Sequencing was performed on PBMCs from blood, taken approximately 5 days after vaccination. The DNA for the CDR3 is TGCAGTGCTAGAGCTGGGACAGGGGAGGAGACCCAGTACTTC. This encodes CSARAGTGEETQYF.